This TCR beta chain was profiled in a study of blood T cell repertoires in COVID-19. In the authors' methods: The authors estimated nucleated cell counts from reference gene primer amplification. Profiled with immunoSEQ multiplex PCR; TCRdb holds only in-frame clones, not every one. The V and J calls and the clone size are those of that table, but D and trimming were determined from the DNA. The sample records under 100,000 clones, roughly 90% being singletons. The germline V gene encodes CDR1 SEHNR and CDR2 FQNEAQ (reference sequence). The CDR3 has 17 amino acids. Germline trimming cut 1 base from V and 3 bases from J; bases unmatched to any gene: 3.

The source material was peripheral blood. This TCR was recovered from a man between 60 and 75 years old with COVID-19, enrolled during active disease. This rearrangement joins TRBV7-9 to TRBJ2-1; TRBD2 aligns across 13 bases. The CDR3 here is CASSLERTSGGYNEQFF. The CDR3 nucleotides read TGTGCCAGCAGCTTAGAGCGGACTAGCGGGGGCTACAATGAGCAGTTCTTC.